The 5 T cell receptor beta chains given below trace back to one sample, sequenced in a study of post-analysis software for immune sequencing data. Whole-study findings and limits: Elevated frequency relative to controls characterized four to six TRBV segments in patients, TRBV5-6, TRBV5-1 and TRBV20-1 among them.

The TCR beta cDNA libraries contained unique molecular identifiers. MiXCR, applied by TCRdb to the PCR reads, yields one record per CDR3 protein. This table holds about 200,000 distinct CDR3 sequences, 29% found once. Which antigens these TCRs recognize remains unknown. The specimen was blood. Every receptor here comes from a girl under 18 with multiple sclerosis.

V gene TRBV6-2 or TRBV6-3 combines with J gene TRBJ1-1; D is possibly TRBD1 (5 bases). The CDR3 has 13 residues. The V and J ends lost 4 bases and 4 bases respectively, with 10 bases between them. From germline, CDR1 is MNHEY and CDR2 SVGEGT. The CDR3 bases are TGTGCCAGCAGTTGGGGGGTGAGCACTGAAGCTTTCTTT. Translation gives CASSWGVSTEAFF.

The chain joins TRBV20-1 to TRBJ2-7, with TRBD1 matching 8 bases. J gave up 2 bases and V 1 base, and 1 base lay outside the gene matches. The V gene's germline CDR1 is DFQATT and CDR2 SNEGSKA (reference sequence). This CDR3 has 13 residues. CDR3 residues: CSARADRAYEQYF. CDR3 nucleotides: TGCAGTGCTAGAGCGGACAGGGCCTACGAGCAGTACTTC.

This chain uses TRBV6-5 with TRBJ1-1; no definite D call. The CDR3 spans 12 residues. Deletions cut 2 bases from V and 7 bases from J, with 8 bases between. Per the germline V gene, CDR1 is MNHEY and CDR2 is SVGAGI. This CDR3 reads CASSYNFGEAFF. The CDR3, as DNA: TGTGCCAGCAGTTACAATTTCGGTGAAGCTTTCTTT.

This clonotype occurred once. The gene calls are TRBV27 and TRBJ1-4; D remains unclear. Trimming shortened V by 0 bases and J by 8 bases, and 10 bases separated the two germline ends. Germline values: CDR1 MNHEY, CDR2 SMNVEV (reference sequence). The CDR3 runs 14 residues. The CDR3 DNA sequence: TGTGCCAGCAGTTTATCGTGGAGGCCGGAAAAACTGTTTTTT. Amino acids: CASSLSWRPEKLFF.

This clonotype was found a few times. The V call is TRBV11-2, the J call TRBJ1-1; TRBD1 aligns across 7 bases. J gave up 3 bases and V 7 bases, and 11 bases lay outside the gene matches. The CDR3 sequence is 15 residues long. Germline-derived CDR1 and CDR2 are SGHAT and FQNNGV. The CDR3 DNA sequence: TGTGCCAGCAAGACGTACAGGGGTCCGGACACTGAAGCTTTCTTT. As protein: CASKTYRGPDTEAFF.